These 31 T cell receptor beta chains originate from one sample sequenced in a study of blood T cell repertoires in COVID-19. The repertoire was sequenced with immunoSEQ multiplex PCR; TCRdb's copy has only in-frame clones and lacks some. The sample contains about 230,000 clones, around 90% of which appear only once. Sequences were obtained from peripheral blood. These receptors came from a woman under 30 who had recovered from COVID-19.

This clone was recorded only once. The chain has TRBV27 and TRBJ2-7; 10 bases are shared with TRBD2. The ends lost 2 bases at V and 4 bases at J; junction bases unmatched: 8. CDR1 and CDR2 (germline): MNHEY, SMNVEV (reference sequence). CDR3 length: 16 amino acids. The CDR3 here is CASSLLRAGGSYEQYF. In DNA form, the CDR3 reads TGTGCCAGCAGTTTACTGAGAGCGGGAGGGAGTTACGAGCAGTACTTC.

This clone was picked up one time. V usage is TRBV19 and J usage is TRBJ2-2, with 12 bases lining up with TRBD2. V trimming: 4 bases; J trimming: 5 bases; junction bases outside the gene matches: 11. Germline V gene sequence: CDR1 LNHDA, CDR2 SQIVND (reference sequence). The CDR3 sequence is 18 residues long. The CDR3: CASSSWTSGIGATGELFF. For the CDR3, the DNA is TGTGCCAGTAGTAGCTGGACTAGCGGGATTGGTGCTACCGGGGAGCTGTTTTTT.

Comments on this clone: One end of the junction is discordant with germline, which a read error may explain. V usage is TRBV11-2 and J usage is TRBJ1-4; the D gene is possibly TRBD1 (6 bases). There are 11 residues in the CDR3. CDR1 is SGHAT, CDR2 FQNNGV, per germline. CDR3 DNA sequence: TGTGCCAGCAGGTTACAGGGTACGTTGATTTTT. It yields the protein CASRLQGTLIF.

As DNA, the CDR3 is TGTGCCAGCAGTTCTCCGGGACAGGGGAGAGAAAAACTGTTTTTT. This gives the protein CASSSPGQGREKLFF. V and J are TRBV6-2 or TRBV6-3 and TRBJ1-4; 10 positions agree with TRBD1. The CDR3 consists of 15 residues. The junction had 7 bases not matched to a gene; V was cut back by 4 bases and J by 8 bases. The germline gives CDR1 MNHEY, CDR2 SVGEGT.

The chain recombines TRBV29-1 with TRBJ1-1; no reliable D call. Trimming stripped 4 bases from V and 0 bases from J, with 9 bases between. Germline CDR1 SQVTM, CDR2 ANQGSEA. The CDR3 has 13 residues. CDR3 nucleotide sequence: TGCAGCGTTGTTTCGCCGGTGAACACTGAAGCTTTCTTT. This codes for CSVVSPVNTEAFF. Filled out from reference TRBV29-1 and TRBJ1-1, the complete variable domain reads SAVISQKPSRDICQRGTSLTIQCQVDSQVTMMFWYRQQPGQSLTLIATANQGSEATYESGFVIDKFPISRPNLTFSTLTVSNMSPEDSSIYLCSVVSPVNTEAFFGQGTRLTVV.

The chain joins TRBV19 to TRBJ1-4; no clear D gene. Germline V gene lookup returns CDR1 LNHDA and CDR2 SQIVND (reference sequence). This CDR3 is 16 amino acids long. Between the trimmed V and J ends, which lost 2 bases and 7 bases, there was a span of 17 bases. The CDR3 DNA sequence: TGTGCCAGTAGTATAAGCAAGACGGAGAGGAGTGAAAAACTGTTTTTT. Its protein is CASSISKTERSEKLFF.

V is TRBV7-7 and J is TRBJ2-3; 8 bases align to TRBD2. CDR3 size: 14 residues. Germline V gene sequence: CDR1 SSHAT, CDR2 FNYEAQ (reference sequence). The V segment lost 3 bases and the J segment 4 bases; nucleotides outside the gene matches: 3. CDR3 coding DNA: TGTGCCAGCAGCTTCCGAGCGGGAGCAGATACGCAGTATTTT. Amino acid sequence: CASSFRAGADTQYF.

The CDR3, as DNA: TGTGCCAGCAGTACAGGGGACAGGGGTTCCTACGAGCAGTACTTC. Amino acid sequence: CASSTGDRGSYEQYF. The rearrangement uses TRBV6-5 and TRBJ2-7; 10 nucleotides line up with TRBD1. Germline trimming cut 5 bases from V and 1 base from J; bases unmatched to any gene: 5. The CDR3 runs 15 residues. Looked up from germline, CDR1 is MNHEY and CDR2 is SVGAGI.

V gene TRBV11-3 combines with J gene TRBJ2-1; 9 nucleotides line up with TRBD2. CDR1 and CDR2 from the germline V gene are SGHNT and YENEEA. The V gene end was trimmed by 0 bases and the J gene end by 0 bases; junction bases not matched to a gene: 3. This CDR3 contains 17 residues. The CDR3 nucleotides are TGTGCCAGCAGCTTAGAGACTAGCGGAAGCTCCTACAATGAGCAGTTCTTC. Its translation: CASSLETSGSSYNEQFF. Filled out from reference TRBV11-3 and TRBJ2-1, the complete variable domain reads EAGVVQSPRYKIIEKKQPVAFWCNPISGHNTLYWYLQNLGQGPELLIRYENEEAVDDSQLPKDRFSAERLKGVDSTLKIQPAELGDSAVYLCASSLETSGSSYNEQFFGPGTRLTVL.

CDR3 region: CASSWDRGGSPLHF. CDR3 nucleotide sequence: TGTGCCAGCAGTTGGGACAGGGGAGGATCACCCCTCCACTTT. This sequence joins TRBV6-4 and TRBJ1-6; 10 nucleotides match TRBD1. V shed 5 bases and J 10 bases; nucleotides not matched to a gene: 5. This CDR3 is 14 amino acids long. Germline V gene lookup returns CDR1 MRHNA and CDR2 SNTAGT.

The table lists this clone with a few counts. The chain couples TRBV30 to TRBJ2-7; TRBD1 aligns across 9 bases. This CDR3 has 13 residues. Trimming at V came to 5 bases and at J to 5 bases, leaving 7 bases not matched to a gene. CDR1 is GTSNPN, CDR2 SVGIG, per germline (reference sequence). The CDR3 DNA reads TGTGCCTGGTCTTGGACAGGGGTCGACGAGCAGTACTTC. It encodes CAWSWTGVDEQYF.

This clone was seen only once. The chain couples TRBV3-1 (or the pseudogene TRBV3-2) to TRBJ1-1; the D gene is possibly TRBD1 (5 bases). The CDR3 runs to 14 residues. Trimming took off 4 bases at V and 2 bases at J, with 11 bases between the two ends. CDR1 and CDR2 from the germline V gene are LGHDT and YNNKEL (reference sequence). The CDR3 loop reads CASSLRETNTEAFF. DNA of the CDR3: TGTGCCAGCAGCCTCAGGGAAACTAACACTGAAGCTTTCTTT.

The chain recombines TRBV6-2 or TRBV6-3 with TRBJ1-4, with unresolved D. The CDR3 is made up of 15 amino acids. The germline CDR1 and CDR2 sequences are MNHEY and SVGEGT. The V and J ends lost 6 bases and 10 bases respectively, with 21 bases between them. Here the CDR3 DNA reads TGTGCCAGCAGCCACTCCTATCCAGGTTGGGCAAAACTGTTTTTT. Its protein product is CASSHSYPGWAKLFF.

The chain employs TRBV25-1 and TRBJ2-1; D is uncertain. Germline V CDR1 and CDR2: MGHDK, SYGVNS. CDR3 size: 15 residues. Trimming removed 8 bases at V and 0 bases at J, with 14 bases between. The CDR3 nucleotides are TGTGCCAGCGAAGCACTGCGTCCCTCCTACAATGAGCAGTTCTTC. Its translation is CASEALRPSYNEQFF.

The rearrangement uses TRBV28 and TRBJ2-6; 7 nucleotides align to TRBD1. V lost 4 bases, J lost 0 bases, and 6 bases stayed unmatched. The CDR3 contains 17 residues. Germline V gene data show CDR1 as MDHEN and CDR2 as SYDVKM. CDR3 residues: CASSSGTAVSGANVLTF. The CDR3 nucleotides read TGTGCCAGCAGTTCGGGGACAGCGGTCTCTGGGGCCAACGTCCTGACTTTC.

The chain carries TRBV7-3 and TRBJ2-1, with D perhaps matching TRBD1 (5 bases). Trimming removed 5 bases at V and 9 bases at J, with 20 bases between. CDR3 size: 15 residues. Germline assignment: CDR1 SGHTA and CDR2 FQGTGA. CDR3 protein: CASSTSTVASGEQFF. The CDR3 coding sequence is TGTGCCAGCAGCACATCGACAGTGGCTAGTGGTGAGCAGTTCTTC.

The V gene is TRBV12-3 or TRBV12-4, the J gene TRBJ1-2; 8 nucleotides match TRBD1. The J segment lost 5 bases and the V segment lost 7 bases, leaving 6 bases of the junction unmatched. The CDR3 has 13 amino acids. CDR3 sequence reads: CASTETGGYGYTF. In nucleotides, the CDR3 is TGTGCCAGCACCGAAACAGGGGGTTATGGCTACACCTTC.

The J gene is TRBJ2-3, the V gene TRBV4-3; D is possibly TRBD1 (5 bases). Germline CDR1 is LGHNA and CDR2 is YSLEER. This CDR3 is built from 15 residues. Trimming shortened V by 1 base and J by 2 bases, and 10 bases separated the two germline ends. The CDR3 loop is CASSQGGGPTDTQYF. The CDR3 DNA sequence: TGCGCCAGCAGCCAAGGGGGCGGACCCACAGATACGCAGTATTTT.

V gene TRBV25-1 combines with J gene TRBJ1-2, with D unresolved. The CDR3 is made up of 13 amino acids. Germline CDR1 MGHDK, CDR2 SYGVNS. The ends were cut back, 2 bases at V and 5 bases at J, with 9 bases in the middle. DNA of the CDR3: TGTGCCAGCAGTGAAGGCAGAAGATATGGCTACACCTTC. Amino acid sequence: CASSEGRRYGYTF.

CDR3 residues: CASSLSPGNNYGYTF. The CDR3 region has the DNA TGCGCCAGCAGCTTAAGTCCGGGGAATAACTATGGCTACACCTTC. V and J are TRBV5-1 and TRBJ1-2; D is unresolved. Trimming took 2 bases from V and 1 from J, leaving 12 bases between them. From germline, CDR1 is SGHRS and CDR2 YFSETQ. This CDR3 contains 15 residues. Variable domain in full (rest from reference TRBV5-1 and TRBJ1-2): KAGVTQTPRYLIKTRGQQVTLSCSPISGHRSVSWYQQTPGQGLQFLFEYFSETQRNKGNFPGRFSGRQFSNSRSEMNVSTLELGDSALYLCASSLSPGNNYGYTFGSGTRLTVV.

The rearrangement joins TRBV24-1 to TRBJ2-2; D ambiguous. Looked up from germline, CDR1 is KGHDR and CDR2 is SFDVKD. The V end was cut by 7 bases, the J end by 2 bases, with 4 bases between. The CDR3 sequence is 12 residues long. CDR3 in DNA: TGTGCCACCAGCACAAACACCGGGGAGCTGTTTTTT. It codes for CATSTNTGELFF.

The J gene is TRBJ2-7, the V gene TRBV5-1; D perhaps matches TRBD1 (6 bases). Per the germline V gene, CDR1 is SGHRS and CDR2 is YFSETQ. The CDR3 length is 14 residues. Trimming pared 5 bases from V and 0 bases from J, leaving 12 bases between. CDR3 DNA: TGCGCCAGCAGACGGACAGTAGACTCCTACGAGCAGTACTTC. Protein: CASRRTVDSYEQYF. Variable domain in full (rest from reference TRBV5-1 and TRBJ2-7): KAGVTQTPRYLIKTRGQQVTLSCSPISGHRSVSWYQQTPGQGLQFLFEYFSETQRNKGNFPGRFSGRQFSNSRSEMNVSTLELGDSALYLCASRRTVDSYEQYFGPGTRLTVT.

The chain has TRBV7-8 and TRBJ2-7, with D perhaps matching TRBD2 (6 bases). CDR1 and CDR2 (germline): SGHVS, FQNEAQ. The CDR3 is 14 amino acids. V lost 5 bases and J lost 2, with 13 bases in between. CDR3 bases: TGTGCCAGCAGCCAACCGGGACTTCCCTACGAGCAGTACTTC. It codes for CASSQPGLPYEQYF.

J is TRBJ2-7 and V is TRBV6-1; a possible D gene is TRBD2 (5 bases). This CDR3 has 16 residues. Trimming left V 4 bases short and J 3 bases short, with 19 bases between. The germline V gene has CDR1 MNHNS and CDR2 SASEGT. The CDR3 loop reads CASSGTRDQKGYEQYF. In DNA form, the CDR3 reads TGTGCCAGCAGTGGGACCCGGGATCAAAAAGGCTACGAGCAGTACTTC.

The J gene is TRBJ1-6, the V gene TRBV11-2, with 7 bases that match TRBD1. CDR1 is SGHAT, CDR2 FQNNGV, per germline. V trimming: 4 bases; J trimming: 8 bases; junction bases outside the gene matches: 5. The CDR3 extends over 14 amino acids. CDR3 in amino acids: CASSSTGVHSPLHF. The CDR3 DNA reads TGTGCCAGCAGCTCTACAGGGGTTCATTCACCCCTCCACTTT.

The J gene is TRBJ2-5, the V gene TRBV27, with TRBD1 matching over 8 bases. CDR1 is MNHEY and CDR2 is SMNVEV in the germline V gene (reference sequence). J gave up 7 bases and V 0 bases, and 4 bases lay outside the gene matches. CDR3 length equals 14 residues. The CDR3 coding sequence is TGTGCCAGCAGTTTATCGGACAGGGTAGGGACCCAGTACTTC. As protein: CASSLSDRVGTQYF.

The chain combines TRBV15 with TRBJ1-1; D ambiguous. The CDR3 totals 16 residues. Trimming stripped 0 bases from V and 2 bases from J, with 13 bases between. Per the germline V gene, CDR1 is LNHNV and CDR2 is YYDKDF (reference sequence). The CDR3, as DNA: TGTGCCACCAGCAGAGATTTCATACAGACAAACACTGAAGCTTTCTTT. Encoded protein: CATSRDFIQTNTEAFF.

The chain recombines TRBV7-3 with TRBJ1-2; 9 bases fit TRBD1. Germline lookup yields CDR1 SGHTA and CDR2 FQGTGA. The ends lost 0 bases at V and 4 bases at J; junction bases unmatched: 3. The CDR3 is made up of 15 amino acids. CDR3 loop: CASSLTGTGTYGYTF. CDR3 DNA sequence: TGTGCCAGCAGCTTAACTGGGACAGGGACCTATGGCTACACCTTC.

The chain couples TRBV16 to TRBJ2-7; 9 bases agree with TRBD2. CDR3 size: 13 residues. CDR1 is KGHSY, CDR2 FQNENV, per germline. The J segment lost 3 bases and the V segment lost 6 bases, leaving 3 bases of the junction unmatched. The CDR3 loop is CASRRTSVYEQYF. The CDR3 region has the DNA TGTGCCAGCAGAAGGACTAGCGTCTACGAGCAGTACTTC.

The chain has TRBV7-2 and TRBJ2-1; perhaps TRBD1 as D (6 bases). V was trimmed by 4 bases and J by 5 bases, leaving 18 bases between them. This CDR3 has 16 amino acids. Looked up from germline, CDR1 is SGHTA and CDR2 is FQGNSA. In DNA form, the CDR3 reads TGTGCCAGCAGCTCAAGCGGACAGTCTTCAAACAATGAGCAGTTCTTC. This encodes CASSSSGQSSNNEQFF.

The chain links TRBV25-1 to TRBJ1-3, with 9 positions matching TRBD1. The germline V gene encodes CDR1 MGHDK and CDR2 SYGVNS. The length of the CDR3 is 17 residues. Trimming at V came to 5 bases and at J to 2 bases, leaving 10 bases not matched to a gene. CDR3 in DNA: TGTGCCAGCAGTAGCAGGACAGGGGTACGAGCTGGAAACACCATATATTTT. Translated, it gives CASSSRTGVRAGNTIYF.